These 5 T cell receptor beta chains came from one sample sequenced in a study of cytomegalovirus exposure and HLA in healthy donors. The PCR used 60 Vbeta and 13 Jbeta primers. The data were produced by immunoSEQ multiplex PCR, yet TCRdb's version contains in-frame clones alone and is incomplete. Its table records around 65,000 clones. Sequencing was carried out using PBMCs. The receptors come from a boy younger than 18 in good health and CMV-seronegative.

For this clone: This sample includes further DNA sequences coding for the same CDR3. This rearrangement joins TRBV5-1 to TRBJ1-4; TRBD1 matches at 8 bases. This CDR3 spans 14 amino acids. Germline CDR1 SGHRS, CDR2 YFSETQ. The junction had 5 bases not matched to a gene; V was cut back by 2 bases and J by 8 bases. The CDR3 here is CASSLGQGGEKLFF. The CDR3 DNA reads as TGCGCCAGCAGCTTAGGACAGGGAGGGGAAAAACTGTTTTTT.

V is TRBV27 and J is TRBJ2-7; 7 nucleotides line up with TRBD2. V gave up 5 bases and J gave up 2 bases; unmatched junction bases: 9. The CDR3 consists of 15 residues. CDR1 MNHEY and CDR2 SMNVEV come from the germline V gene (reference sequence). CDR3 nucleotides: TGTGCCAGCAGTCCTGACCCGGGAGGTACCTACGAGCAGTACTTC. Translation: CASSPDPGGTYEQYF.

The J gene is TRBJ2-5, the V gene TRBV7-9; 12 bases fit TRBD2. This CDR3 region has 16 residues. CDR1 and CDR2 (germline): SEHNR, FQNEAQ (reference sequence). The V gene end was trimmed by 5 bases and the J gene end by 5 bases; junction bases not matched to a gene: 9. The CDR3 here is CASSPGTSGPWETQYF. CDR3 nucleotide sequence: TGTGCCAGCAGCCCTGGGACTAGCGGGCCCTGGGAGACCCAGTACTTC.

The V gene is TRBV30, the J gene TRBJ1-5; TRBD1 might be the D (5 bases). Trimming removed 3 bases from V and 4 bases from J, with 7 bases in between. Germline lookup yields CDR1 GTSNPN and CDR2 SVGIG (reference sequence). The CDR3 has 12 amino acids. The CDR3 region is CAWRTANQPQHF. DNA for the CDR3: TGTGCCTGGAGGACAGCTAATCAGCCCCAGCATTTT.

The rearrangement links TRBV30 to TRBJ2-2, with 8 bases lining up with TRBD1. The CDR3 loop spans 13 amino acids. Unmatched junction bases numbered 6, after V lost 6 bases and J lost 6 bases. The germline gives CDR1 GTSNPN, CDR2 SVGIG (reference sequence). Here the CDR3 reads CACAQGAAGELFF. In DNA form, the CDR3 reads TGTGCCTGCGCCCAGGGGGCCGCCGGGGAGCTGTTTTTT.